The following is a T cell receptor beta chain sequence with its context. A second PCR, run for roughly 6 to 11 cycles, used a sample-barcoded 5' primer plus a J-beta primer mix. TCRdb itself ran the 5' RACE reads through MiXCR, one entry per CDR3 protein. The sample has about 1.4 million distinct CDR3 sequences, 55% to 75% seen once. CDR3 length: 16 residues. With 1 base clipped from V and 7 bases from J, the junction kept 11 bases outside the gene matches. Germline loops: CDR1 LNHNV, CDR2 YYDKDF (reference sequence). This sample was included in a study of blood T cells in healthy people across ages. The receptor was derived from a man aged 18 to 30 in good health. J is TRBJ2-5 and V is TRBV15, with 8 bases fitting TRBD2. Specimen: blood. The CDR3 sequence: CATSRGAAGATGTQYF. The CDR3 bases are TGTGCCACCAGCAGAGGGGCAGCGGGAGCGACTGGGACCCAGTACTTC. The full variable domain, completed using reference TRBV15 and TRBJ2-5, is DAMVIQNPRYQVTQFGKPVTLSCSQTLNHNVMYWYQQKSSQAPKLLFHYYDKDFNNEADTPDNFQSRRPNTSFCFLDIRSPGLGDTAMYLCATSRGAAGATGTQYFGPGTRLLVL.